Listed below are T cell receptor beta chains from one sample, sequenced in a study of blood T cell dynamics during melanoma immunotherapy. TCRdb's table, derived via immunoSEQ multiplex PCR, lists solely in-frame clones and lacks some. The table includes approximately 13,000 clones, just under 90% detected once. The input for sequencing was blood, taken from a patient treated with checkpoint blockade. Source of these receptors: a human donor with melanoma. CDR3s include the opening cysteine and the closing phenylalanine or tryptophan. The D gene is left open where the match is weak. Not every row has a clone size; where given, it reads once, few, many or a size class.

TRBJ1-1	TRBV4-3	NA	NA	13	CASSPERGFGAFF	TGCGCCAGCAGCCCCGAACGAGGCTTTGGAGCTTTCTTT
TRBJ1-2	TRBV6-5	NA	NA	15	CASTTAGQPAGGYTF	TGTGCCAGCACCACTGCCGGACAGCCCGCTGGGGGCTACACCTTC
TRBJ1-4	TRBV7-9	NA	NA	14	CASSDIRGSDGLFF	TGTGCCAGCAGTGATATTAGGGGGAGCGACGGGCTGTTTTTT
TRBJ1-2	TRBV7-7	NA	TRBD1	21	CASSLFFRDRRTLLPNYGYTF	TGTGCCAGCAGCTTATTTTTTCGGGACAGACGGACCCTCCTGCCTAACTATGGCTACACCTTC
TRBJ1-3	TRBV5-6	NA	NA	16	CASSRQGLSSGNTIYF	TGTGCCAGCAGCCGTCAGGGACTCAGCTCTGGAAACACCATATATTTT
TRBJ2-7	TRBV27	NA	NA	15	CASTLAGPGSYEQYF	TGTGCCAGCACTTTGGCTGGGCCTGGCTCCTACGAGCAGTACTTC
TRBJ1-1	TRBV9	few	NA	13	CASSVDFNTEAFF	TGTGCCAGCAGCGTAGACTTTAACACTGAAGCTTTCTTT
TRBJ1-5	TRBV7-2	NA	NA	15	CASSLGGVMNQPQHF	TGTGCCAGCAGCTTAGGAGGGGTTATGAATCAGCCCCAGCATTTT
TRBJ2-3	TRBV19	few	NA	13	CASSLNGPDTQYF	TGTGCCAGTAGTTTGAATGGCCCAGATACGCAGTATTTT
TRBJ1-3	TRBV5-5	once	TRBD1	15	CASSPGQGPGNTIYF	TGTGCCAGCAGCCCGGGACAGGGGCCTGGAAACACCATATATTTT
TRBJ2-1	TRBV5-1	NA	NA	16	CASSLEGGRSYNEQFF	TGCGCCAGCAGCTTGGAGGGTGGGCGCTCCTACAATGAGCAGTTCTTC
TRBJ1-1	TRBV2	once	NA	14	CASSEFVQWGEAFF	TGTGCCAGCAGTGAATTTGTACAGTGGGGTGAAGCTTTCTTT
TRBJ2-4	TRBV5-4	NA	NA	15	CASSSRDVGGNIQYF	TGTGCCAGCAGCTCCCGGGACGTTGGGGGAAACATTCAGTACTTC
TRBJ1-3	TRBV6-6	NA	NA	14	CASSQPDSGNTIYF	TGTGCCAGCAGCCAACCGGACAGTGGAAACACCATATATTTT
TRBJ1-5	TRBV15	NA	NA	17	CATSRDRPGPPGQPQHF	TGTGCCACCAGCAGAGATCGACCGGGGCCCCCAGGCCAGCCCCAGCATTTT
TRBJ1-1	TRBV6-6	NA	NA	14	CASRDQGLNTEAFF	TGTGCCAGCAGGGATCAGGGGTTGAACACTGAAGCTTTCTTT
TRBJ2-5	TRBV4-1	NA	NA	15	CASSQTGPRMETQYF	TGCGCCAGCAGCCAAACCGGACCCCGGATGGAGACCCAGTACTTC
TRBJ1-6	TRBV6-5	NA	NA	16	CASSSYSWGRNSPLHF	TGTGCCAGCAGTTCGTACTCGTGGGGCAGAAATTCACCCCTCCACTTT
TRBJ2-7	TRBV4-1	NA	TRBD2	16	CASSLTPPAGKVEQYF	TGCGCCAGCAGCCTGACCCCCCCAGCGGGAAAAGTCGAGCAGTACTTC
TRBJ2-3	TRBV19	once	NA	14	CASSPTTSTDTQYF	TGTGCCAGTAGTCCGACAACTAGCACAGATACGCAGTATTTT
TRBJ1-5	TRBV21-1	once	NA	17	CASSTQPRGYSNQPQHF	TGTGCCAGCAGCACCCAGCCTAGGGGGTATAGCAATCAGCCCCAGCATTTT
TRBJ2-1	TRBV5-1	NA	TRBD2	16	CASSLASGSSYNEQFF	TGCGCCAGCAGCTTGGCTAGCGGGAGCTCCTACAATGAGCAGTTCTTC
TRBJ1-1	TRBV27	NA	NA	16	CASSLSGSQMNTEAFF	TGTGCCAGCAGTTTATCGGGGTCACAGATGAACACTGAAGCTTTCTTT
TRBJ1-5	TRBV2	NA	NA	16	CASRAHQGVSNQPQHF	TGTGCCAGCAGAGCCCATCAAGGGGTTAGCAATCAGCCCCAGCATTTT
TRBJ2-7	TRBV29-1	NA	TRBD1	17	CSVASRDRVGPSYEQYF	TGCAGCGTCGCGTCCCGGGACAGGGTTGGGCCTTCCTACGAGCAGTACTTC
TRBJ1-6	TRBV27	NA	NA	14	CASSFGQVNSPLHF	TGTGCCAGCAGCTTCGGACAAGTTAATTCACCCCTCCACTTT
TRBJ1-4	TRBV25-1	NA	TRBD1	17	CASSTRTGFKDNEKLFF	TGTGCCAGCAGTACACGGACAGGATTTAAGGATAATGAAAAACTGTTTTTT
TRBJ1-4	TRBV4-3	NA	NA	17	CASSQSFERDTNEKLFF	TGCGCCAGCAGCCAATCCTTTGAGAGGGACACTAATGAAAAACTGTTTTTT
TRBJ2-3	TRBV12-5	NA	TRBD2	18	CASGLVLGGGEATDTQYF	TGTGCTAGTGGTTTGGTACTCGGGGGGGGAGAGGCGACAGATACGCAGTATTTT
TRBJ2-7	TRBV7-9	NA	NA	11	CASSEGYEQYF	TGTGCCAGCAGCGAGGGGTACGAGCAGTACTTC
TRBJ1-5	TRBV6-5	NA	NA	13	CATQVVGNQPQHF	TGTGCCACCCAGGTGGTGGGCAATCAGCCCCAGCATTTT
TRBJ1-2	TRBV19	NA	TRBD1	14	CASSILDRAGGYTF	TGTGCCAGTAGTATCCTCGACAGGGCTGGAGGCTACACCTTC
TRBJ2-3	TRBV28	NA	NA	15	CASSLPGASTDTQYF	TGTGCCAGCAGTTTACCGGGGGCGAGCACAGATACGCAGTATTTT
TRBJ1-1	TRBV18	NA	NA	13	CASSKEMNTEAFF	TGTGCCAGCTCTAAAGAAATGAACACTGAAGCTTTCTTT
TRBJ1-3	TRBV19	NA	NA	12	CASSMSGYTIYF	TGTGCCAGTAGTATGAGTGGATACACCATATATTTT
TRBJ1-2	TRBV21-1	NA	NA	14	CASSKNPGSSGYTF	TGTGCCAGCAGCAAAAACCCAGGGTCCAGCGGCTACACCTTC
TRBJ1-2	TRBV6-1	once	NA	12	CASSGGFEGYTF	TGTGCCAGCAGTGGGGGATTTGAGGGCTACACCTTC
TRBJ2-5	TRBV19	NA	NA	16	CASSGRVTGDWETQYF	TGTGCCAGTAGCGGGCGTGTAACGGGAGATTGGGAGACCCAGTACTTC
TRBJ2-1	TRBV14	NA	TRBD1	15	CASSQLQGAGNEQFF	TGTGCCAGCAGCCAGCTGCAGGGGGCGGGCAATGAGCAGTTCTTC
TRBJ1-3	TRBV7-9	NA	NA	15	CASSLGGNSGNTIYF	TGTGCCAGCAGCTTGGGGGGGAATTCTGGAAACACCATATATTTT
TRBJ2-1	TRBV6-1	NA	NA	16	CASSEEGPRAYNEQFF	TGTGCCAGCAGTGAAGAAGGGCCCCGCGCCTACAATGAGCAGTTCTTC
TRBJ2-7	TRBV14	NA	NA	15	CASSQAPSMLGEQYF	TGTGCCAGCAGCCAGGCCCCTAGTATGCTGGGCGAGCAGTACTTC
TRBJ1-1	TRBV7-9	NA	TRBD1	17	CASSLLWDRGMNTEAFF	TGTGCCAGCAGCTTACTGTGGGACAGGGGAATGAACACTGAAGCTTTCTTT
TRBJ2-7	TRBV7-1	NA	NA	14	CASSLDSLRVEQYF	TGTGCCAGCAGCTTGGACAGCCTACGCGTGGAGCAGTACTTC
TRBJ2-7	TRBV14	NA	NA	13	CASSQGDYYEQYF	TGTGCCAGCAGCCAAGGGGATTACTACGAGCAGTACTTC
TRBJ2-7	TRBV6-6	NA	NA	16	CASSYSYSVGSYEQYF	TGTGCCAGCAGTTACTCATATAGCGTCGGCTCCTACGAGCAGTACTTC
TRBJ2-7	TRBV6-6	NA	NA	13	CASSLGPSYEQYF	TGTGCCAGCAGTTTGGGTCCTTCCTACGAGCAGTACTTC
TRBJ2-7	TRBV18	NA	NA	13	CASSLDGTYEQYF	TGTGCCAGCTCACTGGACGGAACCTACGAGCAGTACTTC
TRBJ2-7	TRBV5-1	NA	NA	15	CASSFVDTPTYEQYF	TGCGCCAGCAGCTTTGTCGACACTCCTACCTACGAGCAGTACTTC